The rows below give T cell receptor beta chains drawn from one sample of a study of T cell repertoires in cytomegalovirus infection. Which antigens these TCRs recognize remains unknown. TCRdb reprocessed the reads with MiXCR, giving one entry per CDR3 protein. The sample lists about 890,000 distinct CDR3 sequences, around 32% seen once, with around 15% in the top ten. The material sequenced was cultured CD8+ T cells from PBMCs, taken from culture after CMV antigen stimulation. All receptors derive from a human donor in good health (CMV status not recorded). Some clones in this sample may be carry-over from other donors' samples. Each CDR3 is given without its conserved first and last residue. The order of the fields is CDR3 protein, V gene, J gene, clone size. Rows may omit the clone size; those that give it use once, few, many or a size class.

CDR3 protein: ASSIGPGAYEQY; V gene: TRBV19; J gene: TRBJ2-7; clone size: NA
CDR3 protein: ASSYGQPNTGELF; V gene: TRBV6-6; J gene: TRBJ2-2; clone size: few
CDR3 protein: ASSLFGRVYEQY; V gene: TRBV27; J gene: TRBJ2-7; clone size: few
CDR3 protein: ASTFAGNVRDEQF; V gene: TRBV27; J gene: TRBJ2-1; clone size: few
CDR3 protein: VTSRDGQGSNEQF; V gene: TRBV15; J gene: TRBJ2-1; clone size: NA
CDR3 protein: ASSSPTGDQY; V gene: TRBV27; J gene: TRBJ2-5; clone size: few
CDR3 protein: ASSEVGNQETQY; V gene: TRBV12-3/TRBV12-4; J gene: TRBJ2-5; clone size: NA
CDR3 protein: ASSQDGRGGSTDTQN; V gene: TRBV4-1; J gene: TRBJ2-3; clone size: NA
CDR3 protein: ASSLVANEQY; V gene: TRBV7-6; J gene: TRBJ2-7; clone size: many
CDR3 protein: ASSSGNPNTEAF; V gene: TRBV7-3; J gene: TRBJ1-1; clone size: few
CDR3 protein: VSSRKGYGYT; V gene: TRBV7-1; J gene: TRBJ1-2; clone size: NA
CDR3 protein: ASSSVGSGYT; V gene: TRBV7-9; J gene: TRBJ1-2; clone size: many
CDR3 protein: ASRPTRQPPNGKLF; V gene: TRBV7-9; J gene: TRBJ1-4; clone size: many
CDR3 protein: ASSSPDRSGYT; V gene: TRBV6-2/TRBV6-3; J gene: TRBJ1-2; clone size: NA
CDR3 protein: ASKQGAPLDTEAF; V gene: TRBV12-3/TRBV12-4; J gene: TRBJ1-1; clone size: many
CDR3 protein: ASSQTGGFGYGYT; V gene: TRBV19; J gene: TRBJ1-2; clone size: NA
CDR3 protein: ASSLFFREGTGSEAF; V gene: TRBV11-2; J gene: TRBJ1-1; clone size: NA
CDR3 protein: ASSLLVRDRGHNEQF; V gene: TRBV19; J gene: TRBJ2-1; clone size: few
CDR3 protein: ASSFTPQGTGNTIY; V gene: TRBV7-2; J gene: TRBJ1-3; clone size: many
CDR3 protein: ASTGQGLNQPQH; V gene: TRBV6-6; J gene: TRBJ1-5; clone size: NA
CDR3 protein: ASSGNMDEQY; V gene: TRBV5-6; J gene: TRBJ2-7; clone size: NA
CDR3 protein: ASSPSGGLGSYEQY; V gene: TRBV7-6; J gene: TRBJ2-7; clone size: NA
CDR3 protein: ASSQGAGGSADTQY; V gene: TRBV4-2; J gene: TRBJ2-3; clone size: NA
CDR3 protein: ASSYTGTSNQPQH; V gene: TRBV6-2/TRBV6-3; J gene: TRBJ1-5; clone size: NA
CDR3 protein: ASSLLGTGGNSPLH; V gene: TRBV27; J gene: TRBJ1-6; clone size: few
CDR3 protein: ASSPFQGTNEKLF; V gene: TRBV27; J gene: TRBJ1-4; clone size: NA
CDR3 protein: ASSQIVKQSNEKLF; V gene: TRBV4-1; J gene: TRBJ1-4; clone size: few
CDR3 protein: ASSFAGGWNTEAF; V gene: TRBV5-4; J gene: TRBJ1-1; clone size: NA
CDR3 protein: ASRSQGYGNTIY; V gene: TRBV27; J gene: TRBJ1-3; clone size: NA
CDR3 protein: ASSLPGPNSPLH; V gene: TRBV5-8; J gene: TRBJ1-6; clone size: NA
CDR3 protein: ASSQDGSGETQY; V gene: TRBV4-3; J gene: TRBJ2-5; clone size: NA
CDR3 protein: ASSLRAVLATDTQY; V gene: TRBV7-8; J gene: TRBJ2-3; clone size: many
CDR3 protein: ASSPSSGTPLH; V gene: TRBV13; J gene: TRBJ1-6; clone size: NA